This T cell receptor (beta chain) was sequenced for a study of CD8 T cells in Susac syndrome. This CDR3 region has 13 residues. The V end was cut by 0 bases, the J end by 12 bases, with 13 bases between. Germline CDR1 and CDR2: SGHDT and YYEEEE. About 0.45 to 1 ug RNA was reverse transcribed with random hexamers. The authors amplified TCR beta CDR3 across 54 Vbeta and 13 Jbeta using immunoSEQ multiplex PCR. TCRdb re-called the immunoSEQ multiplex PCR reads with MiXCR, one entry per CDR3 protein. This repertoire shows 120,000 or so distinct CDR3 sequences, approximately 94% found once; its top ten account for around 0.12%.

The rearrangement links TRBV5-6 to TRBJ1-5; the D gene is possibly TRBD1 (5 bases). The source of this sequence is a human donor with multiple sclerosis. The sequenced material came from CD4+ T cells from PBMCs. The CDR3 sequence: CASSLARDEHQHF. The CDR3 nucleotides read TGTGCCAGCAGCTTGGCCCGGGACGAGCACCAGCATTTT.